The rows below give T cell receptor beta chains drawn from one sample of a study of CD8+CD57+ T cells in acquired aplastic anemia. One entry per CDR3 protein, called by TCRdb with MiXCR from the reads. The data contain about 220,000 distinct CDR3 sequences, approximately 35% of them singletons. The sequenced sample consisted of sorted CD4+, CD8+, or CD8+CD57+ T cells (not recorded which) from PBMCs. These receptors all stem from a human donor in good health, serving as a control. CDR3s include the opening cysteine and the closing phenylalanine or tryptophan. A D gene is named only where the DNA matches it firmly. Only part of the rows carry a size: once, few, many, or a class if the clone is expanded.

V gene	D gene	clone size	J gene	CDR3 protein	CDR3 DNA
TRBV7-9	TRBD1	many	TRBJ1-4	CASSPTGQANEKLFF	TGTGCCAGCAGCCCAACCGGACAGGCTAATGAAAAACTGTTTTTT
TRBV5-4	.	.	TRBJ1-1	CASSLAMGMNTEAFF	TGTGCCAGCAGCTTGGCCATGGGTATGAACACTGAAGCTTTCTTT
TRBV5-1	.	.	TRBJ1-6	CASSSGIQDMRTSPLHF	TGCGCCAGCAGCTCCGGAATACAGGACATGAGGACTTCACCCCTCCACTTT
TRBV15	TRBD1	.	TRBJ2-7	CATSRTGGEQYF	TGTGCCACCAGCAGGACAGGGGGCGAGCAGTACTTC
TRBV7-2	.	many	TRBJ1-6	CASSRAGQGNSPLHF	TGTGCCAGCAGCCGCGCGGGGCAGGGAAATTCACCCCTCCACTTT
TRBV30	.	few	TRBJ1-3	CAWSQGRFSGNTIYF	TGTGCCTGGAGTCAAGGGCGGTTCTCTGGAAACACCATATATTTT
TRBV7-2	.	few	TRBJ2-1	CASSLAGGRGYGGTEQFF	TGTGCCAGCAGCTTAGCGGGGGGCAGGGGGTATGGCGGGACAGAGCAGTTCTTC
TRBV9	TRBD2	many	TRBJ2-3	CASSARTSERADTQYF	TGTGCCAGCAGCGCCCGGACTAGCGAGAGGGCAGATACGCAGTATTTT
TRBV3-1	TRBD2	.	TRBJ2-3	CASSQDPGLFVDTQYF	TGTGCCAGCAGCCAAGATCCGGGACTATTTGTGGATACGCAGTATTTT
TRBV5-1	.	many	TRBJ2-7	CASSKGQFALLYEQYF	TGCGCCAGCAGCAAAGGACAGTTCGCCCTCCTTTACGAGCAGTACTTC
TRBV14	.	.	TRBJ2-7	CASSQNPPLGPTFYEQYF	TGTGCCAGCAGCCAAAACCCGCCCCTGGGACCGACTTTCTACGAGCAGTACTTC
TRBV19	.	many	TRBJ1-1	CASRDPGNIGIEAFF	TGTGCCAGTAGGGATCCCGGGAACATCGGGATTGAAGCTTTCTTT
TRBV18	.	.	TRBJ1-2	CASSPGSEYGYTF	TGTGCCAGCTCACCCGGGTCCGAGTATGGCTACACCTTC
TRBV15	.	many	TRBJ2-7	CATSRDWDTLDEQYF	TGTGCCACCAGCAGAGATTGGGACACCCTTGACGAGCAGTACTTC
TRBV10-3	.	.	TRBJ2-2	CAIKGTRTNTGELFF	TGTGCCATCAAAGGGACCAGAACGAACACCGGGGAGCTGTTTTTT
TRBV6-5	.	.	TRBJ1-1	CASRGRMNTGAFF	TGTGCCAGCAGGGGACGGATGAACACTGGAGCTTTCTTT
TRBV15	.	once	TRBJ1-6	CATSRDGGPLHF	TGTGCCACCAGCAGAGATGGGGGACCCCTCCACTTT
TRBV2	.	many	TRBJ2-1	CASSPYSMLDEQFF	TGTGCCAGCAGTCCGTACAGTATGTTAGATGAGCAGTTCTTC
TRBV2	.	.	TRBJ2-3	CASSAQSYPDTQYF	TGTGCCAGCAGTGCACAGAGCTACCCAGATACGCAGTATTTT
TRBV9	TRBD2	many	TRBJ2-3	CASSAPSGTDTQYF	TGTGCCAGCAGCGCCCCTAGCGGAACAGATACGCAGTATTTT
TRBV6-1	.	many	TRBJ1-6	CASSEGFRALHF	TGTGCCAGCAGCGAAGGGTTTAGGGCCCTCCACTTT
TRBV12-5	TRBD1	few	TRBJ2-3	CASGRGTGVTDTQYF	TGTGCTAGTGGCCGAGGGACAGGGGTAACAGATACGCAGTATTTT
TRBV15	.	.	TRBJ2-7	CATLVGGFTAYEQYF	TGTGCCACACTAGTGGGAGGTTTCACCGCCTACGAGCAGTACTTC
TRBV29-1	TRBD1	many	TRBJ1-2	CSVERQGAERYTF	TGCAGCGTGGAACGACAGGGGGCTGAGCGCTACACCTTC
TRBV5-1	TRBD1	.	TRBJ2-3	CASSWAWEDRATDTQYF	TGCGCCAGCAGCTGGGCTTGGGAGGACAGGGCTACAGATACGCAGTATTTT
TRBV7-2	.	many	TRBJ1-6	CASTLRYNSPLHF	TGTGCCAGCACCCTTCGCTATAATTCACCCCTCCACTTT
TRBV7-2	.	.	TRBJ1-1	CASTHRQINTEAFF	TGTGCCAGCACCCACAGACAGATTAACACTGAAGCTTTCTTT
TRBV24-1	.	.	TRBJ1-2	CASSYGQGSFYNYGYTF	TGTGCCAGCAGTTACGGGCAGGGGAGTTTTTATAACTATGGCTACACCTTC
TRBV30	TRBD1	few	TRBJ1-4	CAWSVHKGALGEKLFF	TGTGCCTGGAGTGTACATAAGGGGGCGCTGGGTGAAAAACTGTTTTTT